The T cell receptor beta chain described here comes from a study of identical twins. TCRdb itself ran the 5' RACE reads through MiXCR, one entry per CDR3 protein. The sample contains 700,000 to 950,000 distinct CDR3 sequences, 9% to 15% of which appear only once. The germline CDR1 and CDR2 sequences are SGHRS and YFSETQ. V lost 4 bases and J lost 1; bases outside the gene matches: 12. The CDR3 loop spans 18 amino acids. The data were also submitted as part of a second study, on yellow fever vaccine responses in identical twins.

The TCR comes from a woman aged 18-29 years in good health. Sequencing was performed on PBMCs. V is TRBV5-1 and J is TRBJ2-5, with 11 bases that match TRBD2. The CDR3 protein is CASSPVIRTSGSQETQYF. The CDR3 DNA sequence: TGCGCCAGCAGCCCGGTGATCCGGACTAGCGGGTCCCAAGAGACCCAGTACTTC.